The rows below give T cell receptor beta chains drawn from one sample of a study of T cell responses to AZD1222 COVID-19 vaccine. Measured with immunoSEQ multiplex PCR; TCRdb has only the in-frame clones, and not every one. Of about 200,000 clones detected, more than 85% appear once; the ten largest clones hold 0.95% to 1.1%. The specimen was peripheral blood, collected on day 0 of MenACWY control vaccination. These receptors were collected from an adult in good health. CDR3s leave out the opening cysteine and the closing phenylalanine or tryptophan.

CDR3aa,v_gene,j_gene,len
ASSFGSRGGYT,TRBV5-6,TRBJ1-2,11
AISEVAGYNSPLH,TRBV10-3,TRBJ1-6,13
ASSSDSYNEQF,TRBV7-2,TRBJ2-1,11
ASSLSGLANNEQF,TRBV7-9,TRBJ2-1,13
ASSQVRVLYGYT,TRBV4-1,TRBJ1-2,12
AWSSGVSSNQPQH,TRBV30,TRBJ1-5,13
ASSYQRGPGEQF,TRBV6-5,TRBJ2-1,12
ASSYFVTKATEAF,TRBV6-5,TRBJ1-1,13
ASTVDRRGAF,TRBV12-3/TRBV12-4,TRBJ1-1,10
ASSPGGLSGNTIY,TRBV5-1,TRBJ1-3,13
ASISVNQPQH,TRBV28,TRBJ1-5,10
ASSFWGEQY,TRBV28,TRBJ2-7,9
ASSFWGDGELF,TRBV12-3/TRBV12-4,TRBJ2-2,11
ASSQPGQGSGYT,TRBV4-1,TRBJ1-2,12
ASSPQGNTEAF,TRBV12-3/TRBV12-4,TRBJ1-1,11
ASSRGGTFATDTQY,TRBV3-1/TRBV3-2,TRBJ2-3,14
ASSPGSTYEQY,TRBV18,TRBJ2-7,11
ASSHLQINYGYT,TRBV3-1/TRBV3-2,TRBJ1-2,12
ASSSDRGQPQH,TRBV19,TRBJ1-5,11
ASSQGGGIASYEQY,TRBV14,TRBJ2-7,14
ASRPGTGEEKLF,TRBV11-2,TRBJ1-4,12
ASSRNAGDGYT,TRBV7-3,TRBJ1-2,11
ASTQGGGRASTDTQY,TRBV5-4,TRBJ2-3,15
ASSHDTEAF,TRBV7-8,TRBJ1-1,9
ASRADRRGSQPQH,TRBV2,TRBJ1-5,13
ASSSVNQPQH,TRBV3-1/TRBV3-2,TRBJ1-5,10
ASSLDGLAGGLGEQY,TRBV7-2,TRBJ2-7,15
ASSFGVNNQPQH,TRBV5-6,TRBJ1-5,12
ASSLGRINEKLF,TRBV5-1,TRBJ1-4,12
ASSLRQGSDGELF,TRBV5-1,TRBJ2-2,13
ASSYYGEEAF,TRBV6-5,TRBJ1-1,10
ASTPAGGNQPQH,TRBV28,TRBJ1-5,12
ATSRGSGTSFYEQY,TRBV15,TRBJ2-7,14
ASSLRRTSRGETQY,TRBV13,TRBJ2-5,14
ASSYAAGGRNSPLH,TRBV6-5,TRBJ1-6,14
ASSLDRYTEAF,TRBV11-3,TRBJ1-1,11
ASSSWTGYYGYT,TRBV28,TRBJ1-2,12
ASSLEVGKAGELF,TRBV7-9,TRBJ2-2,13
ASKRGRRGDGYT,TRBV2,TRBJ1-2,12
ASSPYRGGETQY,TRBV6-5,TRBJ2-5,12
ASSFGILYTEAF,TRBV7-9,TRBJ1-1,12
ASSPGQGPYGYT,TRBV19,TRBJ1-2,12
ASRTSPGSYEQY,TRBV7-8,TRBJ2-7,12
ASTTGTIGHTEAF,TRBV5-1,TRBJ1-1,13
AWSGRGGLTFLYEQY,TRBV30,TRBJ2-7,15
ASSPQDGGKSPLH,TRBV7-2,TRBJ1-6,13